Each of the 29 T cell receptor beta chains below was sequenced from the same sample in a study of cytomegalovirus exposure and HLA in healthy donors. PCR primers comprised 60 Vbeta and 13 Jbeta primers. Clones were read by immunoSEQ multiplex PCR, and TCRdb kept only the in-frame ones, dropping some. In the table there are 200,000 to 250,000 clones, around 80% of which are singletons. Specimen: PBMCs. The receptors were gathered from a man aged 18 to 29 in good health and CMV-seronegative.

The CDR3 spells CASSERERTYNEQFF. CDR3 bases: TGTGCCAGCAGTGAGCGGGAGAGGACCTACAATGAGCAGTTCTTC. J is TRBJ2-1 and V is TRBV11-2; 8 nucleotides align to TRBD2. CDR3 size: 15 residues. The germline V gene encodes CDR1 SGHAT and CDR2 FQNNGV. The junction had 6 bases not matched to a gene; V was cut back by 6 bases and J by 2 bases.

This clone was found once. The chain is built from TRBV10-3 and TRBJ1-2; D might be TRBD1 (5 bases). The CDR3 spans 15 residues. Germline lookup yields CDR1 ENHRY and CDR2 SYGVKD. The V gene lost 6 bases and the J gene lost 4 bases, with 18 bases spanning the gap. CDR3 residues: CAIRDAGGIGYGYTF. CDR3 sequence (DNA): TGTGCCATCAGGGATGCGGGGGGGATCGGCTATGGCTACACCTTC.

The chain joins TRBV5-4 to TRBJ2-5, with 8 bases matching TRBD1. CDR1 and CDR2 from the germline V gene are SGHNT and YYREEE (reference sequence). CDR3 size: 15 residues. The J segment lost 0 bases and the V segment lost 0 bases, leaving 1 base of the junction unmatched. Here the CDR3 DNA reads TGTGCCAGCAGCTTGGGGACAGGGAACCAAGAGACCCAGTACTTC. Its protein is CASSLGTGNQETQYF.

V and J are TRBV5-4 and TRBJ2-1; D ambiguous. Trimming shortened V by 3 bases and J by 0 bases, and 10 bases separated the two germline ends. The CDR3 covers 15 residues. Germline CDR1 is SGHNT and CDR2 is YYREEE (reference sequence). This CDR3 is CASSYSQSSYNEQFF. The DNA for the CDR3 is TGTGCCAGCAGCTATTCACAGAGCTCCTACAATGAGCAGTTCTTC.

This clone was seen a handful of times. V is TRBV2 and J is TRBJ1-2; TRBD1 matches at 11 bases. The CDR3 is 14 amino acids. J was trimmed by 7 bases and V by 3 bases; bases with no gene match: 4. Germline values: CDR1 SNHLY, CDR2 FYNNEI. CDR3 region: CASSDGQGASGYTF. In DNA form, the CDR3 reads TGTGCCAGCAGTGACGGACAGGGGGCGAGTGGCTACACCTTC.

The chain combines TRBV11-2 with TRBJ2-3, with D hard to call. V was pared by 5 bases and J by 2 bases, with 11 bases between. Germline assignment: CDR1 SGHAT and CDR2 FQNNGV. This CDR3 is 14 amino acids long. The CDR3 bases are TGTGCCAGCAGCCGCGGTCCTTTCACAGATACGCAGTATTTT. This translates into CASSRGPFTDTQYF.

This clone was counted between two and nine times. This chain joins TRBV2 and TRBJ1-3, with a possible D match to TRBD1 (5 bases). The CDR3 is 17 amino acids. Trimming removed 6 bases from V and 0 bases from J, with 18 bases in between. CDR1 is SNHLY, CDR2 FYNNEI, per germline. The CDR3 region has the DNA TGTGCCAGCAGCCAAATCGGGGAGGGGAGCTCTGGAAACACCATATATTTT. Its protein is CASSQIGEGSSGNTIYF.

CDR3 amino acids: CASSDTGFLGSPLHF. The CDR3 DNA reads TGTGCCAGCAGTGACACAGGGTTCTTGGGATCACCCCTCCACTTT. The J gene is TRBJ1-6, the V gene TRBV2; D perhaps matches TRBD1 (6 bases). The CDR3 length is 15 residues. The germline V gene has CDR1 SNHLY and CDR2 FYNNEI. V was trimmed by 3 bases and J by 10 bases, leaving 16 bases between them.

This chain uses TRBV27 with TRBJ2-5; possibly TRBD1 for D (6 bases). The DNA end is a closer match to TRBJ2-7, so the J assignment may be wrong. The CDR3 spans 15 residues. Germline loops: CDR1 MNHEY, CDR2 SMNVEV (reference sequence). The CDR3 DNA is TGTGCCAGCAGAACAGGGACAATAGCCTCCTACGAGCAGTACTTC. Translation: CASRTGTIASYEQYF.

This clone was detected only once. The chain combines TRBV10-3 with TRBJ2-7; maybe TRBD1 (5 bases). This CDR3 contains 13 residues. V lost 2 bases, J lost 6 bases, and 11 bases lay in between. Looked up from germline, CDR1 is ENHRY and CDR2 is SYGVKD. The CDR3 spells CAISEQQGSEQYF. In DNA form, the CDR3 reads TGTGCCATCAGTGAGCAGCAGGGAAGCGAGCAGTACTTC.

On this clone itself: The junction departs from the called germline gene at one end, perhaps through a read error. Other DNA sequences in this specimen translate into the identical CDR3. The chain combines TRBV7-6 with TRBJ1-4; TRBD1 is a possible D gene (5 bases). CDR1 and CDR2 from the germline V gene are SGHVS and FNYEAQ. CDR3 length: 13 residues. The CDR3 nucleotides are TGTGCCAGCAGCTTAGAGACAGCTGAAAAGCTGTTTTTT. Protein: CASSLETAEKLFF. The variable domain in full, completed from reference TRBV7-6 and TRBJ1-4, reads GAGVSQSPRYKVTKRGQDVALRCDPISGHVSLYWYRQALGQGPEFLTYFNYEAQQDKSGLPNDRFSAERPEGSISTLTIQRTEQRDSAMYRCASSLETAEKLFFGSGTQLSVL.

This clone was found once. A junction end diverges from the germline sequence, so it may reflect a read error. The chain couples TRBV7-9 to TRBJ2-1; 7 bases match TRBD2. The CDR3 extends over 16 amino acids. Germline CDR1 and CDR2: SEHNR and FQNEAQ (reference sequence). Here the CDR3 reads CSSSFRTRGPFIEQFF. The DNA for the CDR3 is TGTTCCAGCAGCTTCCGGACTAGGGGCCCTTTTATTGAGCAGTTCTTC.

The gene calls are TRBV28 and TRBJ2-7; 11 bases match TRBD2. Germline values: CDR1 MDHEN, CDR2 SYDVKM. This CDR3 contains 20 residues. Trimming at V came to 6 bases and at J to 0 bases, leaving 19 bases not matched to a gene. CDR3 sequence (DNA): TGTGCCAGCAGCCTATATACCGGGACTAGCGGTTTCACGAGCTCCTACGAGCAGTACTTC. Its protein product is CASSLYTGTSGFTSSYEQYF.

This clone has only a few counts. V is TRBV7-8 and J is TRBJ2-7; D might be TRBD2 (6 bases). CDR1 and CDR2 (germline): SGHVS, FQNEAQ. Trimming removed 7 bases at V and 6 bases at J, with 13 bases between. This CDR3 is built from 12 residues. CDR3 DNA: TGTGCCAGCACCGGGACGGGAGTCGAGCAGTACTTC. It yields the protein CASTGTGVEQYF.

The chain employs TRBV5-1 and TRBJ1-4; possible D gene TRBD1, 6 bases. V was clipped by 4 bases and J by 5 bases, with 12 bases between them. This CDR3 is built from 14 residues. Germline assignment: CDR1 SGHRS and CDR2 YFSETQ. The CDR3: CASSPDSRNEKLFF. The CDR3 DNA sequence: TGCGCCAGCAGCCCGGACAGCCGAAATGAAAAACTGTTTTTT.

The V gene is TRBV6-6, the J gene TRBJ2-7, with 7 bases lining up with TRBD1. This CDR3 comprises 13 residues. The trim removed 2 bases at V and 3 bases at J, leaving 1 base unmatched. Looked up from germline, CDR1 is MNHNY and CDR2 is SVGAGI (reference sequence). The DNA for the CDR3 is TGTGCCAGCAGTTACGGGACAGACTACGAGCAGTACTTC. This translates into CASSYGTDYEQYF.

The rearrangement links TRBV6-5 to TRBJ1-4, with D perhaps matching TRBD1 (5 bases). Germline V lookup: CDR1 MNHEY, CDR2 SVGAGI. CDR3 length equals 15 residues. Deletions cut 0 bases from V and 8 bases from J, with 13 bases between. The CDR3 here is CASSYSTVAREKLFF. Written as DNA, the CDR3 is TGTGCCAGCAGTTACTCGACAGTCGCCAGAGAAAAACTGTTTTTT.

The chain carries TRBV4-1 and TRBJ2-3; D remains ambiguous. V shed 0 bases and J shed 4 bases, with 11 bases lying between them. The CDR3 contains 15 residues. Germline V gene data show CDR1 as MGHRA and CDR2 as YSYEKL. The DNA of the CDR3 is TGCGCCAGCAGCCAAGATGGAGTAGCCCCAGATACGCAGTATTTT. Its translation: CASSQDGVAPDTQYF.

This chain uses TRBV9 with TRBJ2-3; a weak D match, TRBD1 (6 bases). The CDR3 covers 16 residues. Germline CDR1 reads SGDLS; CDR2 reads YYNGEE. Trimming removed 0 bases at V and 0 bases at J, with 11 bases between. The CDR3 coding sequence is TGTGCCAGCAGCGTAGGAGGGGGTGCTAGCACAGATACGCAGTATTTT. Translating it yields CASSVGGGASTDTQYF.

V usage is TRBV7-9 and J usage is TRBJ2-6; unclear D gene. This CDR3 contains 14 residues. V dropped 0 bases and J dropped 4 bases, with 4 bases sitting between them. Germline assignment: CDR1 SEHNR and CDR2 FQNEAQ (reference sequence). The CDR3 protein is CASSLALGANVLTF. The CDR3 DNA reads TGTGCCAGCAGCTTAGCTCTGGGGGCCAACGTCCTGACTTTC.

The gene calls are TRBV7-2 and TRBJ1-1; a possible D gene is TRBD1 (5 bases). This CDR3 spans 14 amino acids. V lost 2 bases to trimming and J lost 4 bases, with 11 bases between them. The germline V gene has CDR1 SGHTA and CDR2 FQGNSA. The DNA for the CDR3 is TGTGCCAGCAGCTTAAGGAGGGGTCCCACTGAAGCTTTCTTT. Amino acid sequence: CASSLRRGPTEAFF. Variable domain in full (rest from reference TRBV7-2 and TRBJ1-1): GAGVSQSPSNKVTEKGKDVELRCDPISGHTALYWYRQSLGQGLEFLIYFQGNSAPDKSGLPSDRFSAERTGGSVSTLTIQRTQQEDSAVYLCASSLRRGPTEAFFGQGTRLTVV.

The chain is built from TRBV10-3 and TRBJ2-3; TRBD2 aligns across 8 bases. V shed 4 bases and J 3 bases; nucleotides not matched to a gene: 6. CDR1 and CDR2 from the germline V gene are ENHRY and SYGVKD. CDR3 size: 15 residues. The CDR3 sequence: CAISGGERETDTQYF. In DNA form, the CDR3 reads TGTGCCATCAGTGGCGGGGAGCGGGAGACAGATACGCAGTATTTT.

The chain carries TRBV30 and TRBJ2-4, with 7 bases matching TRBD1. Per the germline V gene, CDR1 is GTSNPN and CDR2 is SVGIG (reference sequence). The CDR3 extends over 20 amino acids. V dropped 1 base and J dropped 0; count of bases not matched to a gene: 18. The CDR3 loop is CAWSALRQGAPSRAKNIQYF. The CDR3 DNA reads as TGTGCCTGGAGTGCCCTCCGACAGGGCGCCCCATCCCGAGCCAAAAACATTCAGTACTTC.

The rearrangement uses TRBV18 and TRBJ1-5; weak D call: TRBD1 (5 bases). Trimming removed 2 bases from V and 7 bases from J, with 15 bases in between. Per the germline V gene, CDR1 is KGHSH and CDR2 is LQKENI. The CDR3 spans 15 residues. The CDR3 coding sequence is TGTGCCAGCTCACCAGTCCCAGGGAAGGAACAGCCCCAGCATTTT. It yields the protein CASSPVPGKEQPQHF.

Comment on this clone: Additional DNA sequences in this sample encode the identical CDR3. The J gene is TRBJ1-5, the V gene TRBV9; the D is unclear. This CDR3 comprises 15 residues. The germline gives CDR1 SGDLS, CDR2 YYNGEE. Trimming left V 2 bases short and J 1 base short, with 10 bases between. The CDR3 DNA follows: TGTGCCAGCAGCGTTGGTACGGGGAGCAATCAGCCCCAGCATTTT. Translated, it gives CASSVGTGSNQPQHF. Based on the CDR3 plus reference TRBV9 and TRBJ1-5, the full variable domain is DSGVTQTPKHLITATGQRVTLRCSPRSGDLSVYWYQQSLDQGLQFLIQYYNGEERAKGNILERFSAQQFPDLHSELNLSSLELGDSALYFCASSVGTGSNQPQHFGDGTRLSIL.

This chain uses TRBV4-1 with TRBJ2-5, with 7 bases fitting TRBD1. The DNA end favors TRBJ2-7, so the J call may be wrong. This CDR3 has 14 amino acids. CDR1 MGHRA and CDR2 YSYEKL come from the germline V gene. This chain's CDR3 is CASSQEGQTYEQYF. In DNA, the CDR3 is TGCGCCAGCAGCCAAGAGGGACAGACCTACGAGCAGTACTTC.

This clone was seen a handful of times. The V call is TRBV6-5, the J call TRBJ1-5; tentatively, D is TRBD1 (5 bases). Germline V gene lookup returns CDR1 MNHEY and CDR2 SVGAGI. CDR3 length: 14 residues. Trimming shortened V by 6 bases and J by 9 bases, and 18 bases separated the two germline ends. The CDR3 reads CASSQRQLLRPQHF. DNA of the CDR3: TGTGCCAGCAGCCAAAGACAGCTTCTGCGGCCCCAGCATTTT.

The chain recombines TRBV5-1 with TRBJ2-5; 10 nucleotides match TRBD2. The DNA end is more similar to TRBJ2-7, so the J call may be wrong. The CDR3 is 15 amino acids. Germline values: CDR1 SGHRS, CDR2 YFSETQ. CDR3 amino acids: CASSLRSSGSYEQYF. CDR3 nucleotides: TGCGCCAGCAGCTTGAGGTCTAGCGGGAGTTACGAGCAGTACTTC.

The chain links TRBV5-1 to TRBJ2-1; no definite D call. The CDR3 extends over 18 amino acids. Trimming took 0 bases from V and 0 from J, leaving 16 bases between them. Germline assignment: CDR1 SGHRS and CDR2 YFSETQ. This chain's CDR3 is CASSLAGFWVGSYNEQFF. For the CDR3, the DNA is TGCGCCAGCAGCTTGGCCGGGTTTTGGGTCGGCTCCTACAATGAGCAGTTCTTC.